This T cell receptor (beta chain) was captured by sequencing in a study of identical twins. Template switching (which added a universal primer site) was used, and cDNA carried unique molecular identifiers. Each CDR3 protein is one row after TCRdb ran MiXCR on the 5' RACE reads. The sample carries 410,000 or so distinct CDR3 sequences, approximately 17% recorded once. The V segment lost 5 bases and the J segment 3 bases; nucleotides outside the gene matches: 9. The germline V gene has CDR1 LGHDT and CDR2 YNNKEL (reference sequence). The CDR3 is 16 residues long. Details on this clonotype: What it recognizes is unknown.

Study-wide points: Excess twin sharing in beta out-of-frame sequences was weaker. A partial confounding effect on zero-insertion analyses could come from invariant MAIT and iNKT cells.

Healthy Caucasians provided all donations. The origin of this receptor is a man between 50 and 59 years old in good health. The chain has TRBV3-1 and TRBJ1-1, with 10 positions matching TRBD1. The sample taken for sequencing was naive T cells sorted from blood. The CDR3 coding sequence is TGTGCCAGCAGCTCTCCAGGGACAGGGGAATACACTGAAGCTTTCTTT. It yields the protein CASSSPGTGEYTEAFF.